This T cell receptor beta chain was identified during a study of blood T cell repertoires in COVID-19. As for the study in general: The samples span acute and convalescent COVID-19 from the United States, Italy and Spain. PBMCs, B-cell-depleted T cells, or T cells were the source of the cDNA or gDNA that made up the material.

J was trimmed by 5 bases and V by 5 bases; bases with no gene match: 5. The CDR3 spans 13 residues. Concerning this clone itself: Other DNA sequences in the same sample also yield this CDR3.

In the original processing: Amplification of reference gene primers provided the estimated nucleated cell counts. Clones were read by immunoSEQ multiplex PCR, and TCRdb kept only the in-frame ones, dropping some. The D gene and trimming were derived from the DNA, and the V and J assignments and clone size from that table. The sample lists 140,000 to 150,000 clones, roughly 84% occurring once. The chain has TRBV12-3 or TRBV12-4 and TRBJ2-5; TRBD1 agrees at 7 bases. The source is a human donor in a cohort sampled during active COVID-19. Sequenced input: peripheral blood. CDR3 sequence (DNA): TGTGCCAGCAGTCCTACAGGGGTGGAGACCCAGTACTTC. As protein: CASSPTGVETQYF.